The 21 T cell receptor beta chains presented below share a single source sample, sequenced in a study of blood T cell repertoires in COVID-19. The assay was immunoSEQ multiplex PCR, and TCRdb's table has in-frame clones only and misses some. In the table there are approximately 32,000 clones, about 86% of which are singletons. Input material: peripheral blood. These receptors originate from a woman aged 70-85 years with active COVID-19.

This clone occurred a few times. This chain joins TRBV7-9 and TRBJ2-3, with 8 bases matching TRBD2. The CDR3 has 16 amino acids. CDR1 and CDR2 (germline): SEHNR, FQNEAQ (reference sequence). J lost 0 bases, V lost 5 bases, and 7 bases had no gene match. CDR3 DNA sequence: TGTGCCAGCAGCCAACCGGGCGGGGGGAGCACAGATACGCAGTATTTT. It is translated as CASSQPGGGSTDTQYF.

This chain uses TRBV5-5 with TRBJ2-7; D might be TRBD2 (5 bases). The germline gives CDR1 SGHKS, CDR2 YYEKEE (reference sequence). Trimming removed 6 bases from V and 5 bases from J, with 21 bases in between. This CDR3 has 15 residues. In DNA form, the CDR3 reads TGTGCCAGCACCCCGACGGGGTTGTGGGAAGACGAGCAGTACTTC. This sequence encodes CASTPTGLWEDEQYF.

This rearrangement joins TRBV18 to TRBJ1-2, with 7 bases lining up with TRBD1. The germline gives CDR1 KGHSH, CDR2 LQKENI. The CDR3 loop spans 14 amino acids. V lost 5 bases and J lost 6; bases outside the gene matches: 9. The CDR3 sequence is CASSTLQGMDGYTF. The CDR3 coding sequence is TGTGCCAGCTCAACGCTACAGGGGATGGATGGCTACACCTTC.

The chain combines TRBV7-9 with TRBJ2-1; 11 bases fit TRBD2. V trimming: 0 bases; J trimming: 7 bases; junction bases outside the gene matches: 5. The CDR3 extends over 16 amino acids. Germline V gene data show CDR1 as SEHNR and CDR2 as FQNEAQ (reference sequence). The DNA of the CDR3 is TGTGCCAGCAGCTTAGCTATAGCGGGGGGGTTTAATGAGCAGTTCTTC. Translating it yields CASSLAIAGGFNEQFF.

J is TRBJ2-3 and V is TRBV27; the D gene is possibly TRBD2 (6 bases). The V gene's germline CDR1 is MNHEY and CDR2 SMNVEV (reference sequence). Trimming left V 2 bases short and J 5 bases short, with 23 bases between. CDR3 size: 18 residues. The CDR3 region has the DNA TGTGCCAGCAGTTTACCCCCCGATGGCGGGGCCCGTAGAGATACGCAGTATTTT. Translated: CASSLPPDGGARRDTQYF.

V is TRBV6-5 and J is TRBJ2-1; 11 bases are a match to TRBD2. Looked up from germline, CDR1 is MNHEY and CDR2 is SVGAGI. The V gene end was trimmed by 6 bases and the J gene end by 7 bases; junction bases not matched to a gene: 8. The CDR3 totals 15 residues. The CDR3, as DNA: TGTGCCAGCAGGGACGTAGCGGGGGGGCGGAATGAGCAGTTCTTC. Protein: CASRDVAGGRNEQFF.

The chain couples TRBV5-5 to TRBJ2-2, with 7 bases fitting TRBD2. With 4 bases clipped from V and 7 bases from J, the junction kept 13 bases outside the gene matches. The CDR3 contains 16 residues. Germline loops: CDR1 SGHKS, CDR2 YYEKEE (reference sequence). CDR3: CASSAGPRLAGGELFF. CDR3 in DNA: TGTGCCAGCAGCGCCGGTCCGAGACTAGCTGGCGGGGAGCTGTTTTTT.

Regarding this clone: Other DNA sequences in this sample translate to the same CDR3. The CDR3 coding sequence is TGCAGTGCTAGTGAGTCGGGGGGTAACATTCAGTACTTC. Its translation: CSASESGGNIQYF. The chain carries TRBV20-1 and TRBJ2-4, with 7 positions matching TRBD2. The length of the CDR3 is 13 residues. The ends lost 3 bases at V and 7 bases at J; junction bases unmatched: 6. CDR1 DFQATT and CDR2 SNEGSKA come from the germline V gene (reference sequence).

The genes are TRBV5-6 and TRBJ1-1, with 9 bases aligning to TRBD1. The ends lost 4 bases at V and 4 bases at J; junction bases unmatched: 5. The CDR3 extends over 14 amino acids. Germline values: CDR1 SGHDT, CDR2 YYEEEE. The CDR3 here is CASSGDRGGTEAFF. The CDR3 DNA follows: TGTGCCAGCAGCGGAGACAGGGGGGGCACTGAAGCTTTCTTT.

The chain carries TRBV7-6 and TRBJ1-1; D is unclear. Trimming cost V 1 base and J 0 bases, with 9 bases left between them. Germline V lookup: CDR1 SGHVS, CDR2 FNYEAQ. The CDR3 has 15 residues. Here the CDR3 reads CASSLVAEMNTEAFF. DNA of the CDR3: TGTGCCAGCAGCTTAGTAGCAGAAATGAACACTGAAGCTTTCTTT.

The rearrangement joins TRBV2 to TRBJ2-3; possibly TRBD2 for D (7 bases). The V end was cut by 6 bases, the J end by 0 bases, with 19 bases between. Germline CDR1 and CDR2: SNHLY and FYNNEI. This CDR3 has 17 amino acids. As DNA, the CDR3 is TGTGCCAGCAGCCAAAGAGCGGCGGGGGCCAGCACAGATACGCAGTATTTT. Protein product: CASSQRAAGASTDTQYF. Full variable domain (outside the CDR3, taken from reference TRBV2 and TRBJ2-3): EPEVTQTPSHQVTQMGQEVILRCVPISNHLYFYWYRQILGQKVEFLVSFYNNEISEKSEIFDDQFSVERPDGSNFTLKIRSTKLEDSAMYFCASSQRAAGASTDTQYFGPGTRLTVL.

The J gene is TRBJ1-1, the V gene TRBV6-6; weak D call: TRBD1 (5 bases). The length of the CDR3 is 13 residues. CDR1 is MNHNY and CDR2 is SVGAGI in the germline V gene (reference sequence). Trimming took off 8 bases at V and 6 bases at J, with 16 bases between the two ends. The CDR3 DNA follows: TGTGCCAGCCGGGACTTTCCTGGGGCTGAAGCTTTCTTT. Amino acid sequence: CASRDFPGAEAFF.

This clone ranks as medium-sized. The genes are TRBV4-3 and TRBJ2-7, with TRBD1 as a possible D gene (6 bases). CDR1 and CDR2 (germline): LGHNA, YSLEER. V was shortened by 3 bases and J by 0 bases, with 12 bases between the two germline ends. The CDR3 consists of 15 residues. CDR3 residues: CASSQYRDISYEQYF. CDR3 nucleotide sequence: TGCGCCAGCAGCCAGTACCGGGACATCTCCTACGAGCAGTACTTC.

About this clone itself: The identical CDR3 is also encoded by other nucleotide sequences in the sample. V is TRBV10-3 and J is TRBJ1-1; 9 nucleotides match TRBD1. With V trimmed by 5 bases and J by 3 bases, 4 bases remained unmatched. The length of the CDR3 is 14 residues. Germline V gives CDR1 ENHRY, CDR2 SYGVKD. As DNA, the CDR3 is TGTGCCATCAGTCCCGGACAGGGGCACACTGAAGCTTTCTTT. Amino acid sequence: CAISPGQGHTEAFF.

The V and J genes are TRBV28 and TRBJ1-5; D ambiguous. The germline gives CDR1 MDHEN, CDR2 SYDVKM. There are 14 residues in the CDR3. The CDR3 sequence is CAAGLPNGNQPQHF. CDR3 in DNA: TGTGCAGCGGGGTTGCCGAACGGCAATCAGCCCCAGCATTTT.

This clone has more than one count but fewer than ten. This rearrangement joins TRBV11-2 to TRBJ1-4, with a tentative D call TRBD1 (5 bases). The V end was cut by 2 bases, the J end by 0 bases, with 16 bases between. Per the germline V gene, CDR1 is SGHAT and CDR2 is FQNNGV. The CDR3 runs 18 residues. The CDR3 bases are TGTGCCAGCAGCTTATCCCCAGGGCGACCTGCAACTAATGAAAAACTGTTTTTT. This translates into CASSLSPGRPATNEKLFF.

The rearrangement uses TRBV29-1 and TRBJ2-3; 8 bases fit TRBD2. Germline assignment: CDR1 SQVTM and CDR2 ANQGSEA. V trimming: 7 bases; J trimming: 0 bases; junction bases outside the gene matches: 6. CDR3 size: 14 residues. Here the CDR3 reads CSGGAGESTDTQYF. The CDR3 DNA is TGCAGCGGGGGAGCGGGGGAGAGCACAGATACGCAGTATTTT.

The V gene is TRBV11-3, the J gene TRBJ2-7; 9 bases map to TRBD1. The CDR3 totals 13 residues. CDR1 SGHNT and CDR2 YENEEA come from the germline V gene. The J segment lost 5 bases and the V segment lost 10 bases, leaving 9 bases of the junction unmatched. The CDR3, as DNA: TGTGCCACCCAAGGGACAGGGAGGGACGAGCAGTACTTC. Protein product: CATQGTGRDEQYF.

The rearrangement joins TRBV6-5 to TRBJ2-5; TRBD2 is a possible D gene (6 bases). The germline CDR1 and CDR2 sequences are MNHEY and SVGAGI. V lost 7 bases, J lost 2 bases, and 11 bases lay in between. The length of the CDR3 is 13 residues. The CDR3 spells CASKRDLQETQYF. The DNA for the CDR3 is TGTGCCAGCAAAAGGGACTTACAAGAGACCCAGTACTTC.

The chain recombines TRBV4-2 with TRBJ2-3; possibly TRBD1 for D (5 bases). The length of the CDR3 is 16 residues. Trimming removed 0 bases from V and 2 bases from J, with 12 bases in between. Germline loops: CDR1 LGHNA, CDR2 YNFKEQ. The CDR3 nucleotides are TGTGCCAGCAGCCAAGAAGGGGCCGGATACACAGATACGCAGTATTTT. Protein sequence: CASSQEGAGYTDTQYF.

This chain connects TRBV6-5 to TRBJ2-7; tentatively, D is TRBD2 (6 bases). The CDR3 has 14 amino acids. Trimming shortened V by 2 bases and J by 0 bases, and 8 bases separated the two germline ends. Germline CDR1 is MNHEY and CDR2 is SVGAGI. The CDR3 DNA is TGTGCCAGCAGTTACGCGGGGAGCTCCTACGAGCAGTACTTC. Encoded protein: CASSYAGSSYEQYF.